This TCR beta chain was recorded in a study of cytomegalovirus exposure and HLA in healthy donors. Study information: Out of about 180 million T cells, an earlier analysis found 117 million unique TCR beta sequences in total. Whole-study findings and limits: Clonal expansion was found to be greater in HLA-associated TCR beta chains than in equally common others in a later analysis.

Primers included in the PCR were 60 Vbeta and 13 Jbeta primers. Generated by immunoSEQ multiplex PCR, the TCRdb table keeps only in-frame clones and is missing some. The sample includes 150,000 to 200,000 clones. Turning to this clone: Its matching antigen is unknown.

This CDR3 is built from 18 residues. V lost 2 bases, J lost 0 bases, and 9 bases stayed unmatched. CDR1 and CDR2 (germline): LGHNT, FRNRAP. Sequenced material: PBMCs. The genes are TRBV12-5 and TRBJ1-5, with 8 bases that match TRBD1. This TCR was sampled from a man aged 25-45 years in good health and CMV-seronegative. Here the CDR3 reads CASGLSRGLSDSNQPQHF. CDR3 nucleotide sequence: TGTGCTAGTGGTTTGAGCAGGGGGCTGAGCGATAGCAATCAGCCCCAGCATTTT.